This TCR beta chain derives from a study of control samples from healthy donors and cancer patients. V lost 7 bases, J lost 3 bases, and 27 bases lay in between. CDR3 length: 18 residues. Germline V gives CDR1 SGHDN, CDR2 FVKESK. Generated by immunoSEQ multiplex PCR, the TCRdb table keeps only in-frame clones and is missing some. The sample lists some 79,000 clones; about nine tenths were seen once. The sequenced sample consisted of blood. The TCR originated in a man aged 50 to 60 in good health. This chain connects TRBV14 to TRBJ1-1, with D possibly matching TRBD1 (5 bases). As DNA, the CDR3 is TGTGCCAGCAAGCCAAGTGGATACGGGGGTTCACAGGACACTGAAGCTTTCTTT. Protein sequence: CASKPSGYGGSQDTEAFF. The full variable domain, in which reference TRBV14 and TRBJ1-1 provide the parts outside the CDR3, is EAGVTQFPSHSVIEKGQTVTLRCDPISGHDNLYWYRRVMGKEIKFLLHFVKESKQDESGMPNNRFLAERTGGTYSTLKVQPAELEDSGVYFCASKPSGYGGSQDTEAFFGQGTRLTVV.